The clone carrying this TCR beta chain was found a few times. Its antigen is as yet unknown. The sample is drawn from a study of beta chain features in type 1 diabetes. Findings and caveats of the study: A closer apparent resemblance between naive, central memory and Treg TCRB repertoires was seen in patients than in healthy donors. Researchers caution that PCR might favor shorter templates, equally among patients and controls.

Expressed TCRB transcripts were sequenced, since all the RNA that had been isolated was reverse transcribed. Assay used: immunoSEQ multiplex PCR; TCRdb lists only in-frame clones, some missing. The data hold about 240,000 clones, with 27% observed a single time. The CDR3 loop spans 11 amino acids. Trimming removed 2 bases at V and 8 bases at J, with 4 bases between. Germline values: CDR1 SNHLY, CDR2 FYNNEI. What was sequenced was central memory CD4+ T cells from blood. The TCR sequence derives from a man in his thirties or forties in good health. V and J are TRBV2 and TRBJ2-1, with unresolved D. CDR3 residues: CASSEYHEQFF. The CDR3 coding sequence is TGTGCCAGCAGTGAATACCATGAGCAGTTCTTC.